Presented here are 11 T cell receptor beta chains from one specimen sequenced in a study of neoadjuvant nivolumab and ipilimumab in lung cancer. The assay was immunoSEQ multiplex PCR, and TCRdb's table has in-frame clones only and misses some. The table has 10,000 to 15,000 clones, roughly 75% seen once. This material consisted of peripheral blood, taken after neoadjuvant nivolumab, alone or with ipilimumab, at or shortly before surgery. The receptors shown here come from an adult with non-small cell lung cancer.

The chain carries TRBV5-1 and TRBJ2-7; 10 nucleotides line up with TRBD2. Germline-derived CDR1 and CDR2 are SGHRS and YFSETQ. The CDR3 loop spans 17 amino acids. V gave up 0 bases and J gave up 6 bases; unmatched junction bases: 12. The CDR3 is CASSLARLAGDVGEQYF. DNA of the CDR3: TGCGCCAGCAGCTTGGCCAGGCTAGCGGGAGATGTTGGCGAGCAGTACTTC.

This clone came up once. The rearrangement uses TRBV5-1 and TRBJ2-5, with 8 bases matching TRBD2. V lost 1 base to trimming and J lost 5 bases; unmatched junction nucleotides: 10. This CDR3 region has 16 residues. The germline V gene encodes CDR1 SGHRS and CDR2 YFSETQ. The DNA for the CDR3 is TGCGCCAGCAGCTTGCCTAGCGGGCTGTTGGGGGAGACCCAGTACTTC. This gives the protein CASSLPSGLLGETQYF.

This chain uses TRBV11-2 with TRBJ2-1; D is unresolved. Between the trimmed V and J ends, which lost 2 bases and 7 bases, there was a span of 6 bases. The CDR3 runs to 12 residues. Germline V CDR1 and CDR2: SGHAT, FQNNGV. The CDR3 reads CASSLSVNEQFF. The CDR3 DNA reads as TGTGCCAGCAGCTTATCGGTAAATGAGCAGTTCTTC.

CDR3 DNA: TGTGCCAGCTCTCCCACCCTAGCGGGAGCGGACATTCAGTACTTC. Amino acid sequence: CASSPTLAGADIQYF. This sequence joins TRBV18 and TRBJ2-4, with 10 bases lining up with TRBD2. The CDR3 spans 15 residues. V shed 6 bases and J 8 bases; nucleotides not matched to a gene: 10. CDR1 is KGHSH, CDR2 LQKENI, per germline.

CDR3 coding DNA: TGTGCCAGCCAGGGGGGAGTGGGTCAGCCCCAGCATTTT. Protein: CASQGGVGQPQHF. The rearrangement links TRBV6-1 to TRBJ1-5, with 7 positions matching TRBD1. This CDR3 contains 13 residues. Per the germline V gene, CDR1 is MNHNS and CDR2 is SASEGT. The V and J ends lost 8 bases and 6 bases, in that order; junction bases with no gene match: 7.

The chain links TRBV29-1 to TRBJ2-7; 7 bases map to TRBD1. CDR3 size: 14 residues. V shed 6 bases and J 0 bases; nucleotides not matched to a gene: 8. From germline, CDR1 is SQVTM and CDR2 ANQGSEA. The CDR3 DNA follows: TGCAGCGTCTACGGGACAGCGAGCTCCTACGAGCAGTACTTC. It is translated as CSVYGTASSYEQYF.

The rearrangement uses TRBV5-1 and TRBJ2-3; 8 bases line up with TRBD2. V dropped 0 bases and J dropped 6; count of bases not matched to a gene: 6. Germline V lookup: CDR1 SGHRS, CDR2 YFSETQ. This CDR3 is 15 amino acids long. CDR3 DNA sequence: TGCGCCAGCAGCTTGGGGCTAGCGGGTGCCGATACGCAGTATTTT. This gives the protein CASSLGLAGADTQYF.

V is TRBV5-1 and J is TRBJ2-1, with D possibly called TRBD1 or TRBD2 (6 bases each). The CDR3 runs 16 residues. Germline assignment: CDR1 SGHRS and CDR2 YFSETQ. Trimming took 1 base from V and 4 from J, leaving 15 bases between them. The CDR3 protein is CASSLQGLGGYNEQFF. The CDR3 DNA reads TGCGCCAGCAGCTTGCAAGGGTTAGGGGGGTACAATGAGCAGTTCTTC.

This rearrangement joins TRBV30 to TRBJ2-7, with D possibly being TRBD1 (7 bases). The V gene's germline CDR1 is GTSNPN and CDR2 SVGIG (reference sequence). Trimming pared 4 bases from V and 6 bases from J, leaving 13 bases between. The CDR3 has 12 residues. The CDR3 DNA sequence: TGTGCCTGGACCCGACAGGGAGGCGAGCAGTACTTC. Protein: CAWTRQGGEQYF.

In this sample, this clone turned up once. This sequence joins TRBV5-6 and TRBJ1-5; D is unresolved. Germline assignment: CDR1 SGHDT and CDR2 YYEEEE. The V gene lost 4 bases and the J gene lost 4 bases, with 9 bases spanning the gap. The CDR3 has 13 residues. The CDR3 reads CASSLGPNQPQHF. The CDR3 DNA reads TGTGCCAGCAGCCTCGGCCCGAATCAGCCCCAGCATTTT.

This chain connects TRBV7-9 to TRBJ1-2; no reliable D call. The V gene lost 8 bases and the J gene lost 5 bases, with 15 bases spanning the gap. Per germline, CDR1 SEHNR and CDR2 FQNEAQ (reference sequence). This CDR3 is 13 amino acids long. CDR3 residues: CASGPDNLYGYTF. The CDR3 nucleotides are TGTGCCAGCGGGCCGGATAACCTGTATGGCTACACCTTC.